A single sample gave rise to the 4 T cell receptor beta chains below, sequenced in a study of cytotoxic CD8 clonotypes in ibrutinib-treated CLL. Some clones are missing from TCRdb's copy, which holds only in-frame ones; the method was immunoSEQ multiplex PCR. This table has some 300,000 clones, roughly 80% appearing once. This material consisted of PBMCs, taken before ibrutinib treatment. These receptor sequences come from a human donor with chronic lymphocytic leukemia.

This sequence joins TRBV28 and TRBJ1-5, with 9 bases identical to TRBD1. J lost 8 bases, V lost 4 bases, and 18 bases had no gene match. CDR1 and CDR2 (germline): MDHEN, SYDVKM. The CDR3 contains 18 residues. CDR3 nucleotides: TGTGCCAGCAGTTACCTTACCTACCGGGACAGGGCTCTGAAGCCCCAGCATTTT. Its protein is CASSYLTYRDRALKPQHF.

The CDR3 DNA is TGTGCCAGCAGCTTAGCGGGACAGGGAACAGATACGCAGTATTTT. Its protein product is CASSLAGQGTDTQYF. The chain carries TRBV7-9 and TRBJ2-3; 9 bases align to TRBD1. The CDR3 consists of 15 residues. Germline trimming cut 0 bases from V and 3 bases from J; bases unmatched to any gene: 1. The germline V gene has CDR1 SEHNR and CDR2 FQNEAQ (reference sequence). The full variable domain, with the rest looked up from reference TRBV7-9 and TRBJ2-3, is DTGVSQNPRHKITKRGQNVTFRCDPISEHNRLYWYRQTLGQGPEFLTYFQNEAQLEKSRLLSDRFSAERPKGSFSTLEIQRTEQGDSAMYLCASSLAGQGTDTQYFGPGTRLTVL.

In nucleotides, the CDR3 is TGTGCCAGCAGTTTATCGAGGGGGGCGGTCGGGGAGCTGTTTTTT. This gives the protein CASSLSRGAVGELFF. The V and J genes are TRBV27 and TRBJ2-2; D might be TRBD1 or TRBD2, each matching 6 bases. Per germline, CDR1 MNHEY and CDR2 SMNVEV (reference sequence). The CDR3 runs to 15 residues. V was cut by 0 bases and J by 7 bases, with 12 bases left in between.

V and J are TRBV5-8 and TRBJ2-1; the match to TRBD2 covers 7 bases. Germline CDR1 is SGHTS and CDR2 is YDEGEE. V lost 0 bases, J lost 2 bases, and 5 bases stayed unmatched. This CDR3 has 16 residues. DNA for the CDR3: TGTGCCAGCAGCTTGGTACCTAGCGGTCCCTACAATGAGCAGTTCTTC. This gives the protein CASSLVPSGPYNEQFF.